Below, 20 T cell receptor beta chains from the same sample are listed, as sequenced in a study of blood T cell repertoires in COVID-19. The data were produced by immunoSEQ multiplex PCR, yet TCRdb's version contains in-frame clones alone and is incomplete. The data show 280,000 or so clones, approximately 83% seen once. The sample consisted of peripheral blood. These TCRs come from a woman between 50 and 59 years old who had recovered from COVID-19.

V usage is TRBV7-2 and J usage is TRBJ2-1, with D maybe TRBD1 (6 bases). V lost 5 bases, J lost 4 bases, and 18 bases lay in between. The CDR3 consists of 16 residues. CDR1 and CDR2 (germline): SGHTA, FQGNSA. This CDR3 reads CASSPQVGDTYNEQFF. Here the CDR3 DNA reads TGTGCCAGCAGCCCTCAAGTCGGGGACACGTACAATGAGCAGTTCTTC.

V usage is TRBV6-5 and J usage is TRBJ1-2, with D possibly TRBD1 on 5 matching bases. The germline CDR1 and CDR2 sequences are MNHEY and SVGAGI. Between the trimmed V and J ends, which lost 0 bases and 4 bases, there was a span of 15 bases. The length of the CDR3 is 16 residues. CDR3 residues: CASSYSGGGHTYGYTF. Written as DNA, the CDR3 is TGTGCCAGCAGTTACTCCGGGGGTGGCCATACCTATGGCTACACCTTC.

The V and J genes are TRBV15 and TRBJ1-6; no definite D call. Trimming stripped 6 bases from V and 6 bases from J, with 21 bases between. Germline CDR1 is LNHNV and CDR2 is YYDKDF (reference sequence). CDR3 length: 17 residues. In DNA, the CDR3 is TGTGCCACCAGGGAGAACCTACCTCCATGGGTTAATTCACCCCTCCACTTT. As protein: CATRENLPPWVNSPLHF.

The V call is TRBV5-1, the J call TRBJ2-7, with D perhaps matching TRBD1 (7 bases). The CDR3 loop spans 15 amino acids. Germline CDR1 is SGHRS and CDR2 is YFSETQ. V was clipped by 2 bases and J by 7 bases, with 19 bases between them. The CDR3 sequence: CASSFTSTGRGEQYF. The CDR3 DNA reads TGCGCCAGCAGCTTTACGTCGACAGGGCGGGGAGAGCAGTACTTC.

The chain has TRBV7-2 and TRBJ1-2; 7 bases agree with TRBD1. Germline V gene data show CDR1 as SGHTA and CDR2 as FQGNSA. Unmatched junction bases numbered 3, after V lost 2 bases and J lost 0 bases. CDR3 size: 15 residues. The CDR3 bases are TGTGCCAGCAGCTTACAGGGGGGCCCTAACTATGGCTACACCTTC. This codes for CASSLQGGPNYGYTF.

CDR3 nucleotide sequence: TGTGCCAGCAGCCTAGAACAGGGGGCTCACTCTGGGGCCAACGTCCTGACTTTC. It translates to CASSLEQGAHSGANVLTF. The V call is TRBV27, the J call TRBJ2-6, with 9 bases fitting TRBD1. This CDR3 spans 18 amino acids. The germline V gene encodes CDR1 MNHEY and CDR2 SMNVEV (reference sequence). J was trimmed by 0 bases and V by 6 bases; bases with no gene match: 9.

The chain uses TRBV7-2 and TRBJ2-1, with TRBD2 matching 11 bases. The CDR3 totals 15 residues. The trim removed 5 bases at V and 5 bases at J, leaving 5 bases unmatched. Germline lookup yields CDR1 SGHTA and CDR2 FQGNSA. The DNA for the CDR3 is TGTGCCAGCAGCCTCACTAGCGGGAGCCACAATGAGCAGTTCTTC. Amino acids: CASSLTSGSHNEQFF.

V and J are TRBV28 and TRBJ1-5; D remains ambiguous. CDR1 is MDHEN and CDR2 is SYDVKM in the germline V gene. With 6 bases removed from V and 11 bases from J, the gap between germline ends came to 23 bases. The CDR3 totals 15 residues. The CDR3 nucleotides read TGTGCCAGCAGACTCCCCCCGCCCCGGGGTAGGGCCCAGCATTTT. Translating it yields CASRLPPPRGRAQHF.

This rearrangement joins TRBV7-2 to TRBJ1-2, with no clear D. The ends were cut back, 3 bases at V and 5 bases at J, with 10 bases in the middle. Germline CDR1 is SGHTA and CDR2 is FQGNSA. This CDR3 contains 13 residues. CDR3 nucleotides: TGTGCCAGCAGCTTCGACTCGTTTTATGGCTACACCTTC. Protein product: CASSFDSFYGYTF.

The chain combines TRBV18 with TRBJ2-7, with 7 bases aligning to TRBD1. The CDR3 spans 13 residues. The germline V gene has CDR1 KGHSH and CDR2 LQKENI. V shed 3 bases, J shed 6 bases, and the junction held 5 bases outside the gene matches. DNA for the CDR3: TGTGCCAGCTCACCTGGAACAGGGGCCGAGCAGTACTTC. It specifies CASSPGTGAEQYF.

This CDR3 reads CASSLRGDGTGELFF. CDR3 in DNA: TGTGCCAGCAGTTTGAGAGGTGACGGCACCGGGGAGCTGTTTTTT. V is TRBV27 and J is TRBJ2-2; D call uncertain. The CDR3 totals 15 residues. The germline V gene has CDR1 MNHEY and CDR2 SMNVEV (reference sequence). With 3 bases removed from V and 4 bases from J, the gap between germline ends came to 12 bases.

The chain combines TRBV15 with TRBJ2-2; TRBD2 agrees at 7 bases. The CDR3 runs to 16 residues. Germline lookup yields CDR1 LNHNV and CDR2 YYDKDF (reference sequence). With 4 bases clipped from V and 3 bases from J, the junction kept 8 bases outside the gene matches. CDR3 DNA: TGTGCCACCAGCACCCCTCAGGGAGGGGACACCGGGGAGCTGTTTTTT. Protein: CATSTPQGGDTGELFF. The full variable domain, completed using reference TRBV15 and TRBJ2-2, is DAMVIQNPRYQVTQFGKPVTLSCSQTLNHNVMYWYQQKSSQAPKLLFHYYDKDFNNEADTPDNFQSRRPNTSFCFLDIRSPGLGDTAMYLCATSTPQGGDTGELFFGEGSRLTVL.

This chain connects TRBV30 to TRBJ2-7; 8 bases align to TRBD2. In germline, CDR1 is GTSNPN, CDR2 SVGIG (reference sequence). J gave up 0 bases and V 3 bases, and 1 base lay outside the gene matches. The CDR3 is made up of 13 amino acids. CDR3 nucleotide sequence: TGTGCCTGGAGGACTAGCGTCTCCTACGAGCAGTACTTC. Translating gives CAWRTSVSYEQYF. The whole variable domain, remainder taken from reference TRBV30 and TRBJ2-7, is SQTIHQWPATLVQPVGSPLSLECTVEGTSNPNLYWYRQAAGRGLQLLFYSVGIGQISSEVPQNLSASRPQDRQFILSSKKLLLSDSGFYLCAWRTSVSYEQYFGPGTRLTVT.

V gene TRBV5-6 combines with J gene TRBJ2-7, with 10 bases aligning to TRBD1. Germline loops: CDR1 SGHDT, CDR2 YYEEEE. After removal of 3 bases from V and 6 bases from J, the junction contained 9 bases not matched to a gene. This CDR3 contains 15 residues. The CDR3 is CASSSMWDRGSEQYF. DNA of the CDR3: TGTGCCAGCAGCTCAATGTGGGACAGGGGTTCCGAGCAGTACTTC. The whole variable domain, filled in from reference TRBV5-6 and TRBJ2-7, reads DAGVTQSPTHLIKTRGQQVTLRCSPKSGHDTVSWYQQALGQGPQFIFQYYEEEERQRGNFPDRFSGHQFPNYSSELNVNALLLGDSALYLCASSSMWDRGSEQYFGPGTRLTVT.

The CDR3, as DNA: TGTGCCAGTAGTAGAAGGGGGACATTCCCCTCTAGACACACCGGGGAGCTGTTTTTT. This encodes CASSRRGTFPSRHTGELFF. The chain recombines TRBV19 with TRBJ2-2; D possibly corresponds to TRBD1 (6 bases). This CDR3 comprises 19 residues. Trimming pared 4 bases from V and 3 bases from J, leaving 24 bases between. The germline V gene has CDR1 LNHDA and CDR2 SQIVND (reference sequence).

This chain connects TRBV7-9 to TRBJ2-1; 10 nucleotides match TRBD1. V shed 5 bases and J 2 bases; nucleotides not matched to a gene: 3. Germline V gene sequence: CDR1 SEHNR, CDR2 FQNEAQ (reference sequence). This CDR3 is built from 15 residues. CDR3 coding DNA: TGTGCCAGCAGCCGACAGGGGGCCACCTACAATGAGCAGTTCTTC. Amino acid sequence: CASSRQGATYNEQFF.

The chain has TRBV9 and TRBJ2-5, with D perhaps TRBD1 (6 bases). Trimming took off 0 bases at V and 2 bases at J, with 14 bases between the two ends. This CDR3 spans 16 amino acids. Looked up from germline, CDR1 is SGDLS and CDR2 is YYNGEE. The DNA of the CDR3 is TGTGCCAGCAGCGTAGCCCAGGGGCGCGAGCAAGAGACCCAGTACTTC. This translates into CASSVAQGREQETQYF.

V and J are TRBV28 and TRBJ2-3, with TRBD1 as a possible D gene (6 bases). In germline, CDR1 is MDHEN, CDR2 SYDVKM. CDR3 size: 14 residues. Trimming removed 6 bases from V and 0 bases from J, with 10 bases in between. For the CDR3, the DNA is TGTGCCAGCAGAAACAGGGCAAGCACAGATACGCAGTATTTT. Translation: CASRNRASTDTQYF.

This sequence joins TRBV28 and TRBJ1-4; 11 bases fit TRBD1. This CDR3 has 15 residues. V lost 7 bases and J lost 7; bases outside the gene matches: 8. Per germline, CDR1 MDHEN and CDR2 SYDVKM. The chain's CDR3 is CASNGQGAIREKLFF. As DNA, the CDR3 is TGTGCCAGCAACGGACAGGGGGCGATTCGTGAAAAACTGTTTTTT.

For this clone: At the DNA level, this CDR3 is encoded by other sequences in the same sample as well. The V and J genes are TRBV9 and TRBJ2-2; 9 nucleotides agree with TRBD2. CDR3 length: 16 residues. V shed 0 bases, J shed 2 bases, and the junction held 2 bases outside the gene matches. CDR1 is SGDLS, CDR2 YYNGEE, per germline. This CDR3 reads CASSVATSGNTGELFF. DNA of the CDR3: TGTGCCAGCAGCGTAGCGACTAGCGGCAACACCGGGGAGCTGTTTTTT.